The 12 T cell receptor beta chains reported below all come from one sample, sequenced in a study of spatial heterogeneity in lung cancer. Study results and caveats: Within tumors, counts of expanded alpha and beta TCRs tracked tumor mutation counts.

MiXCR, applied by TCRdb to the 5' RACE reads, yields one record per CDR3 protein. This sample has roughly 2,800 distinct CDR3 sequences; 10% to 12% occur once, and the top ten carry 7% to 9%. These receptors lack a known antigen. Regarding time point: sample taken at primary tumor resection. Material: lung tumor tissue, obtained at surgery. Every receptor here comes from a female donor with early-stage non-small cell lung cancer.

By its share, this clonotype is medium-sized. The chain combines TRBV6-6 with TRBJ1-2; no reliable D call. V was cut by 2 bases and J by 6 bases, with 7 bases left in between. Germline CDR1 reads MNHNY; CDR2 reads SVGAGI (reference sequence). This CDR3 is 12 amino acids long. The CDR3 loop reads CASSYIQDGYTF. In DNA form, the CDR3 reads TGTGCCAGCAGTTACATCCAGGATGGCTACACCTTC.

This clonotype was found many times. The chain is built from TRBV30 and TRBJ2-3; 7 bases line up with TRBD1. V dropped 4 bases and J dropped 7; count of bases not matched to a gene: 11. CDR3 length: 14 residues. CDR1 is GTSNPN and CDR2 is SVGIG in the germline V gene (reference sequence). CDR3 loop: CAWNDRAIVNTQYF. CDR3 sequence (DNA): TGTGCCTGGAATGACAGGGCCATTGTGAATACGCAGTATTTT.

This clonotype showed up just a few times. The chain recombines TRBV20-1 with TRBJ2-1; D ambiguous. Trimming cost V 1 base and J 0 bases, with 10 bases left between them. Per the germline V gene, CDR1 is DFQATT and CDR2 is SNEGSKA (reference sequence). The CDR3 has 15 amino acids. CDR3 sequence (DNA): TGCAGTGCTAGAGGTCGGCGGAGCTCCTACAATGAGCAGTTCTTC. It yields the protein CSARGRRSSYNEQFF.

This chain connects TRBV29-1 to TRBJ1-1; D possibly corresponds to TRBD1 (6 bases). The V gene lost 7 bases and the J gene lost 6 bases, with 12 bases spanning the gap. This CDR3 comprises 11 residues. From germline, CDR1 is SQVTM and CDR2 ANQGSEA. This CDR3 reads CSALGGAEAFF. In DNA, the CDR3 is TGCAGCGCTCTGGGGGGCGCTGAAGCTTTCTTT.

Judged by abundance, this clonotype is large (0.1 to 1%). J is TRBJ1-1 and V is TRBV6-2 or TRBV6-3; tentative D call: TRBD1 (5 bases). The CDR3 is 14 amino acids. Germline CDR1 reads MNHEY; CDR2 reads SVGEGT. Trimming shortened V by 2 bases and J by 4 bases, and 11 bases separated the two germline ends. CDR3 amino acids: CASSYPGISTEAFF. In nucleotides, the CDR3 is TGTGCCAGCAGTTACCCAGGGATAAGCACTGAAGCTTTCTTT.

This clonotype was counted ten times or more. CDR3 protein: CASSRDFDTQYF. The CDR3 nucleotides are TGTGCCAGCAGCCGGGACTTCGATACGCAGTATTTT. The J gene is TRBJ2-3, the V gene TRBV7-2; weak D call: TRBD2 (6 bases). This CDR3 comprises 12 residues. Germline V CDR1 and CDR2: SGHTA, FQGNSA. V gave up 5 bases and J gave up 6 bases, with 9 bases separating them.

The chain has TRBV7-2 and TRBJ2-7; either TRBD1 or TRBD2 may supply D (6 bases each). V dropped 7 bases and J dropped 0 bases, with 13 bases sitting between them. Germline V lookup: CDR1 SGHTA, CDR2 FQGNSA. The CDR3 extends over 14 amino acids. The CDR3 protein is CASTTGGSSYEQYF. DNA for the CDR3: TGTGCCAGCACCACCGGGGGCAGCTCCTACGAGCAGTACTTC.

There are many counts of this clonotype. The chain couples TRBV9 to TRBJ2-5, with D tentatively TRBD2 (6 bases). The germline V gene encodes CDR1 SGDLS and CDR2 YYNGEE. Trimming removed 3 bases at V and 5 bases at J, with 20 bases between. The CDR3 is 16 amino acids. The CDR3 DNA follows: TGTGCCAGCAGCGCGCCTCACGGGGAGGACCGGGAGACCCAGTACTTC. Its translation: CASSAPHGEDRETQYF.

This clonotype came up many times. The CDR3 DNA reads TGTGCCAGCAGTTACCTAGCGGGGGGGGCAGATACGCAGTATTTT. Translating gives CASSYLAGGADTQYF. The V and J genes are TRBV6-5 and TRBJ2-3, with 12 bases fitting TRBD2. The CDR3 totals 15 residues. CDR1 MNHEY and CDR2 SVGAGI come from the germline V gene. Trimming took 2 bases from V and 4 from J; bases not matched to a gene: 1.

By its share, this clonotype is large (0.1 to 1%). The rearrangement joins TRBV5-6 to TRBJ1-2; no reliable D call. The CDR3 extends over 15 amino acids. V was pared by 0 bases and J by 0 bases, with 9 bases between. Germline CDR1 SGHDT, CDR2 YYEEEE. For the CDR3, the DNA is TGTGCCAGCAGCTTGGCCTTTGGAGCTAACTATGGCTACACCTTC. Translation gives CASSLAFGANYGYTF.

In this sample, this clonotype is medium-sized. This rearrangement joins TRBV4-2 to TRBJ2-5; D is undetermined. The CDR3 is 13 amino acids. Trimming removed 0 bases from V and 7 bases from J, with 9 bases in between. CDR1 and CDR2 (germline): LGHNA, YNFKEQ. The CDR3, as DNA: TGTGCCAGCAGCCAAGATATGGTCTGGACCCAGTACTTC. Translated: CASSQDMVWTQYF.

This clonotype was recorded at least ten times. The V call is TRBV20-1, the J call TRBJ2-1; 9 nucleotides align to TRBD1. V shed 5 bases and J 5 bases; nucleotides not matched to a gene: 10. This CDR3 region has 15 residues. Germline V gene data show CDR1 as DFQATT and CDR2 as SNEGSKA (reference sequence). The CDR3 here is CSAVNPGTGNNEQFF. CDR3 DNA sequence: TGCAGTGCTGTAAACCCCGGGACAGGGAACAATGAGCAGTTCTTC.